Below are 18 T cell receptor beta chains sequenced from a single sample in a study of blood T cell repertoires in COVID-19. Sequenced by immunoSEQ multiplex PCR; TCRdb stores in-frame clones only, minus some. Among about 58,000 clones listed, about four fifths were seen once. The sample comprised peripheral blood. The receptors were gathered from a human donor in a cohort sampled during active COVID-19.

This chain links TRBV5-4 with TRBJ1-6; perhaps TRBD1 as D (5 bases). Germline CDR1 is SGHNT and CDR2 is YYREEE (reference sequence). V lost 8 bases and J lost 7, with 16 bases in between. The CDR3 length is 14 residues. CDR3 nucleotide sequence: TGTGCCAGTGGACAATACCTGGGGAATTCACCCCTCCACTTT. Protein product: CASGQYLGNSPLHF.

The chain carries TRBV2 and TRBJ1-1; TRBD1 matches at 8 bases. Trimming took 5 bases from V and 5 from J; bases not matched to a gene: 7. Germline assignment: CDR1 SNHLY and CDR2 FYNNEI. This CDR3 contains 14 residues. The CDR3: CASSRQGSGTEAFF. The CDR3 coding sequence is TGTGCCAGCAGTCGACAGGGGAGCGGAACTGAAGCTTTCTTT.

The chain is built from TRBV28 and TRBJ1-6; D remains unclear. Germline-derived CDR1 and CDR2 are MDHEN and SYDVKM. Between the trimmed V and J ends, which lost 7 bases and 7 bases, there was a span of 14 bases. CDR3 length: 14 amino acids. CDR3 DNA: TGTGCCAGCACCCTTGCGGGGAGCAATTCACCCCTCCACTTT. Its translation: CASTLAGSNSPLHF.

This clone was seen once. The chain is built from TRBV5-1 and TRBJ1-5; 8 nucleotides line up with TRBD1. Trimming at V came to 3 bases and at J to 3 bases, leaving 5 bases not matched to a gene. Germline CDR1 and CDR2: SGHRS and YFSETQ. The CDR3 has 15 residues. CDR3 DNA: TGCGCCAGCAGCTCTGGACAGGGTCTCAATCAGCCCCAGCATTTT. Translated: CASSSGQGLNQPQHF. The whole variable domain, remainder taken from reference TRBV5-1 and TRBJ1-5, is KAGVTQTPRYLIKTRGQQVTLSCSPISGHRSVSWYQQTPGQGLQFLFEYFSETQRNKGNFPGRFSGRQFSNSRSEMNVSTLELGDSALYLCASSSGQGLNQPQHFGDGTRLSIL.

The chain has TRBV4-1 and TRBJ2-7; tentatively, D is TRBD1 (5 bases). CDR1 and CDR2 from the germline V gene are MGHRA and YSYEKL. The CDR3 has 17 residues. V shed 1 base and J shed 2 bases, with 18 bases lying between them. CDR3 region: CASSQGSRGRAPYEQYF. CDR3 nucleotides: TGCGCCAGCAGCCAAGGATCTCGCGGCAGGGCTCCCTACGAGCAGTACTTC.

J is TRBJ1-5 and V is TRBV7-5; the D segment call TRBD1 is taken from the table without a DNA check. TRBV7-5 is a pseudogene. The CDR3 contains 17 residues. CDR3 sequence: CARSLRPGAGPLEPQHF. DNA for the CDR3: TGTGCCAGAAGCTTAAGGCCAGGGGCGGGTCCCTTGGAGCCCCAGCATTTT.

A single count supports this clone. The chain links TRBV12-3 or TRBV12-4 to TRBJ1-1, with D hard to call. Trimming stripped 6 bases from V and 8 bases from J, with 16 bases between. The CDR3 has 13 amino acids. DNA for the CDR3: TGTGCCAGCAGCCACTCGAGCGCAGAAGAAGCTTTCTTT. It translates to CASSHSSAEEAFF.

This rearrangement joins TRBV4-1 to TRBJ1-1; TRBD1 matches 9 bases. The CDR3 runs to 15 residues. Unmatched junction bases numbered 7, after V lost 4 bases and J lost 4 bases. CDR1 is MGHRA, CDR2 YSYEKL, per germline. Written as DNA, the CDR3 is TGCGCCAGCAGCCTTACCGGGACAGGGACCACTGAAGCTTTCTTT. This encodes CASSLTGTGTTEAFF.

CDR3 protein: CASSWGDRMGLEQYF. The CDR3 DNA is TGTGCCAGCAGTTGGGGTGACAGGATGGGGCTCGAGCAGTACTTC. The J gene is TRBJ2-7, the V gene TRBV6-6; tentative D call: TRBD1 (6 bases). Germline CDR1 MNHNY, CDR2 SVGAGI (reference sequence). The CDR3 runs to 15 residues. Trimming pared 4 bases from V and 6 bases from J, leaving 19 bases between.

The genes are TRBV7-2 and TRBJ2-7; 7 bases agree with TRBD2. V lost 3 bases, J lost 1 base, and 12 bases stayed unmatched. Looked up from germline, CDR1 is SGHTA and CDR2 is FQGNSA. The CDR3 length is 17 residues. The CDR3 DNA reads TGTGCCAGCAGCTTTTCGGGCGGGAGTTTCCGGTCCTACGAGCAGTACTTC. This sequence encodes CASSFSGGSFRSYEQYF. Using reference TRBV7-2 and TRBJ2-7 for the parts outside the CDR3, the full variable domain is GAGVSQSPSNKVTEKGKDVELRCDPISGHTALYWYRQSLGQGLEFLIYFQGNSAPDKSGLPSDRFSAERTGGSVSTLTIQRTQQEDSAVYLCASSFSGGSFRSYEQYFGPGTRLTVT.

The chain combines TRBV28 with TRBJ2-7, with TRBD2 matching 9 bases. The germline gives CDR1 MDHEN, CDR2 SYDVKM. The CDR3 spans 15 residues. V dropped 2 bases and J dropped 2; count of bases not matched to a gene: 4. This CDR3 reads CASSLMTSGTYEQYF. The CDR3 DNA reads TGTGCCAGCAGTTTAATGACTAGCGGTACCTACGAGCAGTACTTC.

The rearrangement links TRBV11-2 to TRBJ2-7; 9 bases are a match to TRBD1. This CDR3 region has 14 residues. Per the germline V gene, CDR1 is SGHAT and CDR2 is FQNNGV. J was trimmed by 3 bases and V by 5 bases; bases with no gene match: 5. CDR3 residues: CASSHTGQGYEQYF. CDR3 bases: TGTGCCAGCAGCCACACGGGACAGGGCTACGAGCAGTACTTC.

The chain joins TRBV4-3 to TRBJ1-1; 9 nucleotides align to TRBD1. The trim removed 4 bases at V and 1 base at J, leaving 7 bases unmatched. Germline-derived CDR1 and CDR2 are LGHNA and YSLEER. The CDR3 has 16 amino acids. The CDR3 coding sequence is TGCGCCAGCAGCCCTAGGACAGGGGCAAGGAACACTGAAGCTTTCTTT. It encodes CASSPRTGARNTEAFF.

This chain links TRBV27 with TRBJ1-2, with a possible D match to TRBD1 (5 bases). The CDR3 sequence is 13 residues long. Germline lookup yields CDR1 MNHEY and CDR2 SMNVEV (reference sequence). This CDR3 reads CAGASTEDYGYTF. The CDR3 DNA follows: TGTGCAGGGGCCTCGACGGAAGACTATGGCTACACCTTC.

The V gene is TRBV5-1, the J gene TRBJ1-6; 7 bases map to TRBD1. Trimming removed 6 bases from V and 7 bases from J; junction bases left unmatched: 4. The CDR3 contains 13 residues. Germline CDR1 SGHRS, CDR2 YFSETQ. For the CDR3, the DNA is TGCGCCAGCATCCAACAGGGGAATTCACCCCTCCACTTT. Its translation: CASIQQGNSPLHF.

The sample holds a few counts of this clone. This chain links TRBV28 with TRBJ1-6; possible D gene TRBD1, 5 bases. Germline V gene lookup returns CDR1 MDHEN and CDR2 SYDVKM. CDR3 length equals 13 residues. In DNA, the CDR3 is TGTTCTGTCGGGGCGGGGTATAATTCACCCCTCCACTTT. Translating gives CSVGAGYNSPLHF. Supplemented by reference TRBV28 and TRBJ1-6, the full variable domain reads DVKVTQSSRYLVKRTGEKVFLECVQDMDHENMFWYRQDPGLGLRLIYFSYDVKMKEKGDIPEGYSVSREKKERFSLILESASTNQTSMYLCSVGAGYNSPLHFGNGTRLTVT.

This chain uses TRBV5-8 with TRBJ2-6, with 12 bases fitting TRBD1. Germline lookup yields CDR1 SGHTS and CDR2 YDEGEE. This CDR3 region has 18 residues. The V and J ends lost 2 bases and 2 bases, in that order; junction bases with no gene match: 5. The CDR3 spells CASSFLRDRGPGANVLTF. In DNA form, the CDR3 reads TGTGCCAGCAGCTTCCTCCGGGACAGGGGGCCTGGGGCCAACGTCCTGACTTTC.

Only a few counts were recorded for this clone. The chain combines TRBV30 with TRBJ2-1, with TRBD2 identical over 7 bases. This CDR3 contains 10 residues. Germline V gene sequence: CDR1 GTSNPN, CDR2 SVGIG (reference sequence). V trimming: 8 bases; J trimming: 9 bases; junction bases outside the gene matches: 4. The CDR3 DNA follows: TGTGCCACGGGGGAGGGTGAGCAGTTCTTC. Translating it yields CATGEGEQFF.